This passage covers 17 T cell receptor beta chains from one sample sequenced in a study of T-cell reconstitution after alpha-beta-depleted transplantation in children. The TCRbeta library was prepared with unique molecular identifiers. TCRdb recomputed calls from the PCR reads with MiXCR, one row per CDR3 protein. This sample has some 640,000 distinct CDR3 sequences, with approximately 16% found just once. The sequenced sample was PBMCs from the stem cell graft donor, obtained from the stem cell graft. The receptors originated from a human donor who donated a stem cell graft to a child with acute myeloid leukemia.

CDR3 loop: CSVNPGLGGTGELFF. CDR3 nucleotide sequence: TGCAGCGTCAACCCGGGACTAGGGGGGACCGGGGAGCTGTTTTTT. V is TRBV29-1 and J is TRBJ2-2; 8 nucleotides align to TRBD2. The CDR3 totals 15 residues. The trim removed 6 bases at V and 5 bases at J, leaving 11 bases unmatched. Per the germline V gene, CDR1 is SQVTM and CDR2 is ANQGSEA.

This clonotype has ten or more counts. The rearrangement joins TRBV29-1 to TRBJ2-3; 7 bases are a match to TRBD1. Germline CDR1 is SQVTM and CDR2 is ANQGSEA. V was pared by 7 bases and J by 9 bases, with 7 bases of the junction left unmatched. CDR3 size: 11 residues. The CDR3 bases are TGCAGCGCCCTGACAGGGTTGACGCAGTATTTT. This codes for CSALTGLTQYF.

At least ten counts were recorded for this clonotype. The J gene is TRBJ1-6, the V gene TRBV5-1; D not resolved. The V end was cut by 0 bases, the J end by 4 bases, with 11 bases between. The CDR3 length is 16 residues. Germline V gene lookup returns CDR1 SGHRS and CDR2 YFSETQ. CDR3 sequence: CASSLAGPTYNSPLHF. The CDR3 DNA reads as TGCGCCAGCAGCTTGGCGGGCCCGACTTATAATTCACCCCTCCACTTT.

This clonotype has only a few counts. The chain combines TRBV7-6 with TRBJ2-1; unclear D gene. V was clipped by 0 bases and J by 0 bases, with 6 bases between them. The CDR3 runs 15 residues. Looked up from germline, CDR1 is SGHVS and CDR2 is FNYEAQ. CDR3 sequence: CASSLAQSSYNEQFF. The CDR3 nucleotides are TGTGCCAGCAGCTTAGCCCAAAGCTCCTACAATGAGCAGTTCTTC.

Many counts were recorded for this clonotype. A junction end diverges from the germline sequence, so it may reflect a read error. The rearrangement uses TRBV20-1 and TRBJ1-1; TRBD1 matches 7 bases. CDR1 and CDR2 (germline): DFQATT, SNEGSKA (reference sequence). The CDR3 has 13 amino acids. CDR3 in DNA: TGCAGTGCAAGAGGGGGCCGGGACACTGAAGCTTTCTTT. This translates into CSARGGRDTEAFF.

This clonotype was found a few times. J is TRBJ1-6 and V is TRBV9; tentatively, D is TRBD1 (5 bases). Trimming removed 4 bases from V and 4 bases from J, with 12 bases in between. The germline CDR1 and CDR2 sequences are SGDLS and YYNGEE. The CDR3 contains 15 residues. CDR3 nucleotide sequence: TGTGCCAGCAGCTTCCGGGACGGATATAATTCACCCCTCCACTTT. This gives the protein CASSFRDGYNSPLHF. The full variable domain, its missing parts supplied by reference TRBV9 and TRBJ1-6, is DSGVTQTPKHLITATGQRVTLRCSPRSGDLSVYWYQQSLDQGLQFLIQYYNGEERAKGNILERFSAQQFPDLHSELNLSSLELGDSALYFCASSFRDGYNSPLHFGNGTRLTVT.

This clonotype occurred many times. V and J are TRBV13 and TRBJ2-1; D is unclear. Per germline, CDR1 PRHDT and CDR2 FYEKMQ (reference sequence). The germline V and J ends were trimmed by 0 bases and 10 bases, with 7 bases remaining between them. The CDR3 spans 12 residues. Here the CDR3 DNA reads TGTGCCAGCAGCTTAGGGAGAGGCGAGCAGTTCTTC. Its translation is CASSLGRGEQFF.

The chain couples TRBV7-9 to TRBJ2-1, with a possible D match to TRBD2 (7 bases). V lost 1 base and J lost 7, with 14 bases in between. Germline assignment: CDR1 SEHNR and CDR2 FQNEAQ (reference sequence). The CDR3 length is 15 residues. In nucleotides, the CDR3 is TGTGCCAGCAGCTTAGGCGGGGGCTCCCCAAATGAGCAGTTCTTC. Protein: CASSLGGGSPNEQFF.

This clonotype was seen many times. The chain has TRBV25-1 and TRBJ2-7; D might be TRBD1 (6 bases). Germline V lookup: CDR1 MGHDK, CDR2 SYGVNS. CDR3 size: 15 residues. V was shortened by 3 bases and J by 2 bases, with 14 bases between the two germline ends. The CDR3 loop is CASSDPGVNTYEQYV. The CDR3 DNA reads TGTGCCAGCAGTGACCCAGGGGTGAATACCTACGAGCAGTACGTC.

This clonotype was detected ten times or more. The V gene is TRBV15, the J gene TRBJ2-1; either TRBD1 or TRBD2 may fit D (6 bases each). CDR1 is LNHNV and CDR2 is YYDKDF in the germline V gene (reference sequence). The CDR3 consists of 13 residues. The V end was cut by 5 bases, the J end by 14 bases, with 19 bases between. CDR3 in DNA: TGTGCCACCAGCGGAGGGGGTGCGAGCATCAAGTTCTTC. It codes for CATSGGGASIKFF.

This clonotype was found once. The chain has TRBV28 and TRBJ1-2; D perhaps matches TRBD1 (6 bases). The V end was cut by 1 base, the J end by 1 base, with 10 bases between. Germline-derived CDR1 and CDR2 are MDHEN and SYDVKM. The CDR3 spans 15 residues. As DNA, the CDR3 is TGTGCCAGCAGTTTATACCAGGACAGTAACTATGGCTACACCTTC. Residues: CASSLYQDSNYGYTF.

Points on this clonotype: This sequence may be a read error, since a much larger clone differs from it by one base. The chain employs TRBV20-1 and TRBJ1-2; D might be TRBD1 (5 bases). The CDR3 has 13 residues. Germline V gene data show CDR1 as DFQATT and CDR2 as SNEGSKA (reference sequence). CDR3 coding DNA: TGCACTGCTAGAGATGGGGGGAACTATGGCTACACCTTC. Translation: CTARDGGNYGYTF.

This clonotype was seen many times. CDR3 coding DNA: TGCAGTGCCAGCAGGGTTAACTACGAGCAGTACTTC. As protein: CSASRVNYEQYF. The chain is built from TRBV20-1 and TRBJ2-7, with D possibly TRBD1 on 5 matching bases. V was cut by 6 bases and J by 3 bases, with 12 bases left in between. This CDR3 region has 12 residues. Germline V gene data show CDR1 as DFQATT and CDR2 as SNEGSKA (reference sequence).

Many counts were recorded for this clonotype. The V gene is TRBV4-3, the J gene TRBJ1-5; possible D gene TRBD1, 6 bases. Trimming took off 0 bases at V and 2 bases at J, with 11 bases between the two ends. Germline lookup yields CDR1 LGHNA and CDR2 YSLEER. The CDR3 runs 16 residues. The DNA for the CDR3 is TGCGCCAGCAGCCAAGAACCGGACAGTCGCAATCAGCCCCAGCATTTT. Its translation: CASSQEPDSRNQPQHF.

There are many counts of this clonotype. The CDR3 region is CSALTEGELFF. The CDR3 DNA is TGCAGTGCTCTTACAGAAGGGGAGCTGTTTTTT. This chain links TRBV20-1 with TRBJ2-2; D is ambiguous. V gave up 5 bases and J gave up 8 bases, with 9 bases separating them. This CDR3 has 11 residues. Germline loops: CDR1 DFQATT, CDR2 SNEGSKA (reference sequence).

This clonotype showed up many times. The CDR3 DNA sequence: TGTGCCAGCAGCCGACTGGGGGAGAAAACTGAAGCTTTCTTT. Translation: CASSRLGEKTEAFF. The chain links TRBV6-5 to TRBJ1-1, with D tentatively TRBD1 (5 bases). From germline, CDR1 is MNHEY and CDR2 SVGAGI. V lost 6 bases to trimming and J lost 5 bases, with 16 bases between them. This CDR3 contains 14 residues.

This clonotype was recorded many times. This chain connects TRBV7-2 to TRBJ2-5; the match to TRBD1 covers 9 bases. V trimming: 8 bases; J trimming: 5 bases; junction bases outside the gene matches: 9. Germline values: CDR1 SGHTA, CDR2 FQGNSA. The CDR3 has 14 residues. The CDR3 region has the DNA TGTGCCAGCGGCGAGGACAGGGGATCGGAGACCCAGTACTTC. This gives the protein CASGEDRGSETQYF.